This T cell receptor (beta chain) is drawn from a study of T-cell memory formation after mild COVID-19. Study summary: TCR clusters mostly belonged to single donors. Points from the study as a whole: Mainly in CM and EM were contracting CD4+ clones; CD8+ were in EMRA. Whether day 37 second-wave clones are SARS-CoV-2-specific was not confirmed. Contracting clones, day 15 to 85, had balanced CD4/CD8, and later expanders favored CD4+.

Details on this clonotype: The antigen remains undetermined.

TCRdb used MiXCR to reprocess the 5' RACE reads, holding one entry per CDR3 protein. The sample has roughly 200,000 distinct CDR3 sequences; 20% to 25% are singletons. Germline V gives CDR1 SNHLY, CDR2 FYNNEI. The CDR3 is 13 residues long. Trimming shortened V by 11 bases and J by 8 bases, and 19 bases separated the two germline ends. This clonotype was sampled from an adult woman who had mild COVID-19 (a few samples of this study predate the infection). Cell type and time point are not known. Sequencing was done on a sample of PBMCs or a T cell subset sorted from them (not recorded which). The chain joins TRBV2 to TRBJ2-1; possibly TRBD2 for D (8 bases). CDR3 nucleotides: TGTGCCCGGGAGGGGGCGACGGTCCATGAGCAGTTCTTC. Its translation: CAREGATVHEQFF.